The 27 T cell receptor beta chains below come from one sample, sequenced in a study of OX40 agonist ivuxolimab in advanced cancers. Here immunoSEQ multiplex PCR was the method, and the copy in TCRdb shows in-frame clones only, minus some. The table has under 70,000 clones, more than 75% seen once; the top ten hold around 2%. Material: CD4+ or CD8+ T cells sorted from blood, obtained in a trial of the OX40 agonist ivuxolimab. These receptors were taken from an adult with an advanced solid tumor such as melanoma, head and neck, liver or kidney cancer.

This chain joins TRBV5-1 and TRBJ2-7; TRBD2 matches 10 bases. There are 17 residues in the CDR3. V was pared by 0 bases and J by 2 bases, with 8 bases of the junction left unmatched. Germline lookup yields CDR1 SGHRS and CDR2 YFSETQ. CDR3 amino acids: CASSLASSGGPPYEQYF. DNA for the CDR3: TGCGCCAGCAGCTTGGCCTCTAGCGGGGGTCCCCCCTACGAGCAGTACTTC.

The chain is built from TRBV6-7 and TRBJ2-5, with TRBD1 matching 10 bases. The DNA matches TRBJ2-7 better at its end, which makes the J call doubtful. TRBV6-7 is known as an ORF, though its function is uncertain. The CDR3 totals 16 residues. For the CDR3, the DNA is TGTGCCAGCAGTTATCCCCCGGGACAGGGGAATTACGAGCAGTACTTC. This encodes CASSYPPGQGNYEQYF.

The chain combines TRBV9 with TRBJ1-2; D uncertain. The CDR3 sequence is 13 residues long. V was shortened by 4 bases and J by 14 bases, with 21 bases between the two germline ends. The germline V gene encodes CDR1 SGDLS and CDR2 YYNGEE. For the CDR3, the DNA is TGTGCCAGCAGCCAAGGTCTGGGCGGCGTATTTACCTTC. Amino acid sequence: CASSQGLGGVFTF.

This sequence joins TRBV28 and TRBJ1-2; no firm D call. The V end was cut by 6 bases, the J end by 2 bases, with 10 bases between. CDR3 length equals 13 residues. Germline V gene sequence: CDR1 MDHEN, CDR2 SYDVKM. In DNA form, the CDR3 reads TGTGCCAGCAGAAGGAGCTCGAACTATGGCTACACCTTC. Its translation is CASRRSSNYGYTF.

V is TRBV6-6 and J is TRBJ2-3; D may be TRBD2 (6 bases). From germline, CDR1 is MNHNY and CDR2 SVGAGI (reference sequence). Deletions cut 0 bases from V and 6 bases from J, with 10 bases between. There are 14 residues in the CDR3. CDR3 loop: CASSYSPGTDTQYF. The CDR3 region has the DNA TGTGCCAGCAGTTACTCTCCTGGGACTGATACGCAGTATTTT.

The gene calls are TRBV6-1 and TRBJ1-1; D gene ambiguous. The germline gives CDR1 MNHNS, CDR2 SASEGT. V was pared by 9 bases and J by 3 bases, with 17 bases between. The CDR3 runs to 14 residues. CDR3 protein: CASGPTGIYTEAFF. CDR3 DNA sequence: TGTGCCAGTGGGCCAACGGGTATCTACACTGAAGCTTTCTTT.

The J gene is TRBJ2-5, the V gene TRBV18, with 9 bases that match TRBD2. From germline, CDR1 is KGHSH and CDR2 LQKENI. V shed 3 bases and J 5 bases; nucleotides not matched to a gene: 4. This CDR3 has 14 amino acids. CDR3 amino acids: CASSPRSGGETQYF. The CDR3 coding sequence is TGTGCCAGCTCACCGCGAAGCGGGGGGGAGACCCAGTACTTC.

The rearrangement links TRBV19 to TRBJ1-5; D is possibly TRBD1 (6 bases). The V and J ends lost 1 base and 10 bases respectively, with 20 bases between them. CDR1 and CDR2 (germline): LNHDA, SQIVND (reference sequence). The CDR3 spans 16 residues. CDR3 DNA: TGTGCCAGTAGTATAGCCGGGACACCAATTTCTGGCCCCCAGCATTTT. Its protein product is CASSIAGTPISGPQHF. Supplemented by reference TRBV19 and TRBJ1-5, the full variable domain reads DGGITQSPKYLFRKEGQNVTLSCEQNLNHDAMYWYRQDPGQGLRLIYYSQIVNDFQKGDIAEGYSVSREKKESFPLTVTSAQKNPTAFYLCASSIAGTPISGPQHFGDGTRLSIL.

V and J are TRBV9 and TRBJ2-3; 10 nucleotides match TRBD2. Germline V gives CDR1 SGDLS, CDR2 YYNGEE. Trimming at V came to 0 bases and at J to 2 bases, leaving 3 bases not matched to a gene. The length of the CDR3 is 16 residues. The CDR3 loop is CASSVVSGGLTDTQYF. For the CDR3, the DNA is TGTGCCAGCAGCGTAGTTAGCGGGGGGCTCACAGATACGCAGTATTTT.

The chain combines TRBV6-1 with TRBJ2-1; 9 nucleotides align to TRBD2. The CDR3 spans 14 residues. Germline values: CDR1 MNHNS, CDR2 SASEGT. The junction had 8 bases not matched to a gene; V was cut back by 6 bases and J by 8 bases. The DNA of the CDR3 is TGTGCCAGCAGGAGCGCTAGCGGGACCGATGAGCAGTTCTTC. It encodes CASRSASGTDEQFF.

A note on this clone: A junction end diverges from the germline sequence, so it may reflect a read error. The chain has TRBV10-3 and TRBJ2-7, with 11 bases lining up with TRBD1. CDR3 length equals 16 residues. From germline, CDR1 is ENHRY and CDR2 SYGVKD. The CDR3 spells CAIGETTGTGGYEQYF. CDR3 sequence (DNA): TGTGCCATCGGTGAAACTACCGGGACAGGGGGCTACGAGCAGTACTTC.

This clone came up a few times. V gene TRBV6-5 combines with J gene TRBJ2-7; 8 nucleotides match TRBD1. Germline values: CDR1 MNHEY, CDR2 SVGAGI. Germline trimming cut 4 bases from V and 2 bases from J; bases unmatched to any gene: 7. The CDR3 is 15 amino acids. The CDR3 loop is CASSSPGTGAYEQYF. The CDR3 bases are TGTGCCAGCAGTTCCCCCGGGACAGGTGCCTACGAGCAGTACTTC.

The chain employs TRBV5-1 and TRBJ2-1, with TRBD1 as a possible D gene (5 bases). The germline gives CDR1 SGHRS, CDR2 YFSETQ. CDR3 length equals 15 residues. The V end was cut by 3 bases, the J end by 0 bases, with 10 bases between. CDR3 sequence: CASSSDSSSYNEQFF. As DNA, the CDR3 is TGCGCCAGCAGCTCCGACAGTAGCTCCTACAATGAGCAGTTCTTC.

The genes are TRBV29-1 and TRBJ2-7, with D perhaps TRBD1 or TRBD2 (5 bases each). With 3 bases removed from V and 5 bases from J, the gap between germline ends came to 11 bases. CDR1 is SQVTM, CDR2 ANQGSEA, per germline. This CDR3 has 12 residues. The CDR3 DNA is TGCAGCGTTGAGAGGGGTGGCGACGAGCAGTACTTC. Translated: CSVERGGDEQYF.

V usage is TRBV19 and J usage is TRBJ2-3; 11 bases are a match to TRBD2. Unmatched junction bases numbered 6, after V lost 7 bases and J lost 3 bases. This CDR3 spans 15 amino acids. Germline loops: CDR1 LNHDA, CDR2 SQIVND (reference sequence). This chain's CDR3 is CASNPIAGGTDTQYF. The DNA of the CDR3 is TGTGCCAGTAATCCGATAGCGGGGGGGACAGATACGCAGTATTTT.

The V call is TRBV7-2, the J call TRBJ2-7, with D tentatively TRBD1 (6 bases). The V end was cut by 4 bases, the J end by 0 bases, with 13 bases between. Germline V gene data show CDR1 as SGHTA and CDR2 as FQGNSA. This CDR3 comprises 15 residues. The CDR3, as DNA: TGTGCCAGCAGCTACAGGGTGGGAAGCTCCTACGAGCAGTACTTC. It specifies CASSYRVGSSYEQYF.

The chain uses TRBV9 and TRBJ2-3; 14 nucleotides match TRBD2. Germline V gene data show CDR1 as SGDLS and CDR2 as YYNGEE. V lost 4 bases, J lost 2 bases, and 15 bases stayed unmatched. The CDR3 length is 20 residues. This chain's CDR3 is CASSPSGLAGGRRFTDTQYF. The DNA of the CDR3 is TGTGCCAGCAGCCCATCAGGACTAGCGGGGGGACGCAGGTTCACAGATACGCAGTATTTT.

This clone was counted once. The CDR3 is CARGDTTYEQYF. CDR3 nucleotides: TGTGCCAGGGGGGATACCACCTACGAGCAGTACTTC. The V call is TRBV11-3, the J call TRBJ2-7; the D gene could be TRBD1 or TRBD2 (5 bases each). This CDR3 has 12 residues. Trimming shortened V by 9 bases and J by 2 bases, and 11 bases separated the two germline ends. Germline V gives CDR1 SGHNT, CDR2 YENEEA.

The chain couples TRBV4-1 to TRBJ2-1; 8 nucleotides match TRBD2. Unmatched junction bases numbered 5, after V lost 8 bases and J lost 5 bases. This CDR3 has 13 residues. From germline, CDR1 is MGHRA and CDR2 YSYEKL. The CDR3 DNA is TGCGCCAGCTCCGGCGGGAGGAACAATGAGCAGTTCTTC. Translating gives CASSGGRNNEQFF.

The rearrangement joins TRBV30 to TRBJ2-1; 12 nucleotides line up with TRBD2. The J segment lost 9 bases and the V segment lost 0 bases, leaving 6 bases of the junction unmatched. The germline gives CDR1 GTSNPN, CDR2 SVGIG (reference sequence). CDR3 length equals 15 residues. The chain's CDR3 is CAWSVTASGRGEQFF. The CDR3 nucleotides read TGTGCCTGGAGTGTAACGGCTAGCGGGAGGGGTGAGCAGTTCTTC.

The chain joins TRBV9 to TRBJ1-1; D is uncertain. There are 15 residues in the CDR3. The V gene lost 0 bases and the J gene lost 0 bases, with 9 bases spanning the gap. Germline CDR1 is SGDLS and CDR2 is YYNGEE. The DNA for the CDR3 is TGTGCCAGCAGCGTAGATGGGATCATGAACACTGAAGCTTTCTTT. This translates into CASSVDGIMNTEAFF. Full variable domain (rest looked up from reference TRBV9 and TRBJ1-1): DSGVTQTPKHLITATGQRVTLRCSPRSGDLSVYWYQQSLDQGLQFLIQYYNGEERAKGNILERFSAQQFPDLHSELNLSSLELGDSALYFCASSVDGIMNTEAFFGQGTRLTVV.

DNA of the CDR3: TGTGCCAGCAGCTACCAGGGAGGTGAAAAACTGTTTTTT. Translating gives CASSYQGGEKLFF. The chain uses TRBV2 and TRBJ1-4; D possibly corresponds to TRBD1 (5 bases). Per the germline V gene, CDR1 is SNHLY and CDR2 is FYNNEI. The CDR3 is 13 amino acids. V shed 6 bases and J shed 7 bases, with 12 bases lying between them.

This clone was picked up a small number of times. The CDR3 DNA sequence: TGTGCCAGCAGCCAAGCCTGGAGCTCTGGGGCCAACGTCCTGACTTTC. Its translation is CASSQAWSSGANVLTF. V gene TRBV11-1 combines with J gene TRBJ2-6; D remains ambiguous. V gave up 5 bases and J gave up 0 bases, with 11 bases separating them. The CDR3 length is 16 residues. Germline V lookup: CDR1 SGHAT, CDR2 FQDESV (reference sequence). Variable domain in full (rest from reference TRBV11-1 and TRBJ2-6): EAEVAQSPRYKITEKSQAVAFWCDPISGHATLYWYRQILGQGPELLVQFQDESVVDDSQLPKDRFSAERLKGVDSTLKIQPAELGDSAMYLCASSQAWSSGANVLTFGAGSRLTVL.

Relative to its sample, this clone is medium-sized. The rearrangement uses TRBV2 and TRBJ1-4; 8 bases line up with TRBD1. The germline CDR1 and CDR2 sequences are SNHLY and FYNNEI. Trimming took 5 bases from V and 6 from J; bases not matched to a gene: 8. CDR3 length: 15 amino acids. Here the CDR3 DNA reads TGTGCCAGCAGTTTTGGGACAGGAAAATATGAAAAACTGTTTTTT. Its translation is CASSFGTGKYEKLFF. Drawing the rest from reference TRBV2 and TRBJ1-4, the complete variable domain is EPEVTQTPSHQVTQMGQEVILRCVPISNHLYFYWYRQILGQKVEFLVSFYNNEISEKSEIFDDQFSVERPDGSNFTLKIRSTKLEDSAMYFCASSFGTGKYEKLFFGSGTQLSVL.

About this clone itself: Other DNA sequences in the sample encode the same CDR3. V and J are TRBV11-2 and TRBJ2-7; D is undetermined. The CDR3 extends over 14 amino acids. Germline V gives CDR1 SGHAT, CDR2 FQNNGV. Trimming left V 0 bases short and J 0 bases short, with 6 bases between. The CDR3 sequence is CASSLDRTSYEQYF. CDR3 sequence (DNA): TGTGCCAGCAGCTTAGACAGAACCTCCTACGAGCAGTACTTC.

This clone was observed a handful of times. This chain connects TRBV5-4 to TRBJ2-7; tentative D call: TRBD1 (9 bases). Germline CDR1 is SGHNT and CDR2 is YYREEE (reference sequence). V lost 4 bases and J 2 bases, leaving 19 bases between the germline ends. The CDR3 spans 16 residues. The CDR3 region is CASSPGGTGNTYEQYF. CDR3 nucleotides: TGTGCCAGCAGCCCGGGGGGGACAGGGAATACCTACGAGCAGTACTTC.

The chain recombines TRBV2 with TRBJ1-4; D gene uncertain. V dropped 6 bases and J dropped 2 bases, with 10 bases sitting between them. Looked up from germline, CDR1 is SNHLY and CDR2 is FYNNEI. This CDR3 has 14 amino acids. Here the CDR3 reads CASRATATNEKLFF. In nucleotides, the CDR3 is TGTGCCAGCAGGGCAACCGCCACTAATGAAAAACTGTTTTTT.